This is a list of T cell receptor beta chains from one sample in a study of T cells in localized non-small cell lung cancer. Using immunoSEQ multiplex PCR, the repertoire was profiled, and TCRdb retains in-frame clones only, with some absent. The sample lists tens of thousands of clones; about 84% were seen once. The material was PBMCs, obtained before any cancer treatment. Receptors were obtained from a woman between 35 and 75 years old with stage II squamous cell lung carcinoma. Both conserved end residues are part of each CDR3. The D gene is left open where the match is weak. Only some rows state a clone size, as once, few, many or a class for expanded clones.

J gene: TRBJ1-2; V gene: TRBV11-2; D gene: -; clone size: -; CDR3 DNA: TGTGCCAGCAGCCGTAACCCCGACTATGGCTACACCTTC; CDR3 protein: CASSRNPDYGYTF
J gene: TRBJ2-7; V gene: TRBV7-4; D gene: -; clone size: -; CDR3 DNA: TGTGCCAGCAGCTGGGGGCGGGCGGGATTTACCTACGAGCAGTACTTC; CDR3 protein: CASSWGRAGFTYEQYF
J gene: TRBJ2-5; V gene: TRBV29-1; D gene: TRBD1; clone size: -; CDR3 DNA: TGCAGCGAAAAGAACAGGGGGAGGGAGACCCAGTACTTC; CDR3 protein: CSEKNRGRETQYF
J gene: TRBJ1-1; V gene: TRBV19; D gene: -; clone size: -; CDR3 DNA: TGTGCCAGTAAGGGAAGAGGGGGGAACACTGAAGCTTTCTTT; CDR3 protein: CASKGRGGNTEAFF
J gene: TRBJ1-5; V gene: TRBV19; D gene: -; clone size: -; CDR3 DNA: TGTGCCAGTAGTATAAGCAACAATCAGCCCCAGCATTTT; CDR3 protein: CASSISNNQPQHF
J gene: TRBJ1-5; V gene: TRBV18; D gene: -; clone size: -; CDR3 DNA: TGTGCCAGCTCACTGGGGGGTCCGGGTCAGCCCCAGCATTTT; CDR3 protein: CASSLGGPGQPQHF
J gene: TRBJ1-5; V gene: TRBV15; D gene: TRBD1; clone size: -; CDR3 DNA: TGTGCCACCAGCAGAGTAGGAGGGGGCGCGGGTTCCCAGCATTTT; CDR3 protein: CATSRVGGGAGSQHF
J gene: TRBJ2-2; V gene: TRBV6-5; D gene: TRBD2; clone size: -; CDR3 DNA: TGTGCCAGCAGCCGAACTAGCGGGAGGGCCGGGGAGCTGTTTTTT; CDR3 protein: CASSRTSGRAGELFF
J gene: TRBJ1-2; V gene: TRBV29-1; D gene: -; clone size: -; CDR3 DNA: TGCAGCGTTGGCGGGGACCGAGTTTCCACCTTC; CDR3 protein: CSVGGDRVSTF
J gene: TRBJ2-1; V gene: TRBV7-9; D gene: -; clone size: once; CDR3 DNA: TGTGCCAGCAGCTTGGGCTACAATGAGCAGTTCTTC; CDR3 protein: CASSLGYNEQFF
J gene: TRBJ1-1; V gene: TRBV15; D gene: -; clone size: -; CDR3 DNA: TGTGCCACCAGCGTACGCCGGGGGCGCGCCACTGAAGCTTTCTTT; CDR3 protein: CATSVRRGRATEAFF
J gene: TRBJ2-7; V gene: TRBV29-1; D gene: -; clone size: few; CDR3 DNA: TGCAGCGTTGAAGCCCCTGGGGGTGGCGAGCAGTACTTC; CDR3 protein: CSVEAPGGGEQYF
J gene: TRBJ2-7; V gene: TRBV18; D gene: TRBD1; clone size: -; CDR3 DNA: TGTGCCAGCTCCCCGGGGACAGGACTCTCTCCCTACGAGCAGTACTTC; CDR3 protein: CASSPGTGLSPYEQYF
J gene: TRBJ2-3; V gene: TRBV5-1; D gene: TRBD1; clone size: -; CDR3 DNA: TGCGCCAGCAGCCGGGCCGGGACAGGGAATAGAGATACGCAGTATTTT; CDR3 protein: CASSRAGTGNRDTQYF
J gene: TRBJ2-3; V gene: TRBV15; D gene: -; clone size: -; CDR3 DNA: TGTGCCACCAGCAGAGCGCGGGGCACAGATACGCAGTATTTT; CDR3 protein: CATSRARGTDTQYF
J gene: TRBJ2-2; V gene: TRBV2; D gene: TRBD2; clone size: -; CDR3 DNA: TGTGCCAGCACCGGGACTAGCGGGACCGGGGAGCTGTTTTTT; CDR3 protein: CASTGTSGTGELFF
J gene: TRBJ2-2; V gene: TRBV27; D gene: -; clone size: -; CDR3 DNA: TGTGCCAGCAGTTTAGGTTTCACCGGGGAGCTGTTTTTT; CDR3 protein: CASSLGFTGELFF
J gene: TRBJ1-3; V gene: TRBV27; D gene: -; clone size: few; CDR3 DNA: TGTGCCAGCAGGTCGCAGGGCACCATATATTTT; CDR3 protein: CASRSQGTIYF
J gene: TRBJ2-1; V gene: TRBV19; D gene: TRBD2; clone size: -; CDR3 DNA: TGTGCCAGTAGTATCCCCAAGACTAGCTGGAATGAGCAGTTCTTC; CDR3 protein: CASSIPKTSWNEQFF
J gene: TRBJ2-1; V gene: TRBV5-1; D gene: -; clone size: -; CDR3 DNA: TGCGCCAGCAGGGGGGACGCCAGCTACAATGAGCAGTTCTTC; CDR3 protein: CASRGDASYNEQFF
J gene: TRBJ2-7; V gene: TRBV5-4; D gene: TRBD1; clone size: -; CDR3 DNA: TGTGCCAGCAGCAACCCGACAGGGGCCTACGAGCAGTACTTC; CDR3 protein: CASSNPTGAYEQYF
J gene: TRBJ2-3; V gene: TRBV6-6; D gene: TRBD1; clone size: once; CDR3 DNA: TGTGCCAGCAGTCCAAGGGACAGGGGAACAGATACGCAGTATTTT; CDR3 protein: CASSPRDRGTDTQYF
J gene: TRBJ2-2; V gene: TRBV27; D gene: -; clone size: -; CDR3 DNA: TGTGCCAGCAGTTTAGCGGCAGGGGTCGACACCGGGGAGCTGTTTTTT; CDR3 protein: CASSLAAGVDTGELFF
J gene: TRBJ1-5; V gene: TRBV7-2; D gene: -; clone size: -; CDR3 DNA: TGTGCCAGCAGCTTGGGGACGGATAGCAATCAGCCCCAGCATTTT; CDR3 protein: CASSLGTDSNQPQHF
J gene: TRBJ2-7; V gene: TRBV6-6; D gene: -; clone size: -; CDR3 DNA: TGTGCCAGCAGTTACGGGGGGGGCCTAACCTACGAGCAGTACTTC; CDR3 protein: CASSYGGGLTYEQYF
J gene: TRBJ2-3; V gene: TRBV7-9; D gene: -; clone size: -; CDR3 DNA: TGTGCCAGCAGCTTAGCAATCCAGAGAAGCACAGATACGCAGTATTTT; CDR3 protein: CASSLAIQRSTDTQYF
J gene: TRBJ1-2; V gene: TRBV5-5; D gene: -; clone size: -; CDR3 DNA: TGTGCCAGCAGCTTGGAGGGAAAGATAGGCTACACCTTC; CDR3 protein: CASSLEGKIGYTF
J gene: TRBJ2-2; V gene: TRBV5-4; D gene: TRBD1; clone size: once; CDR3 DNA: TGTGCCAGCAGCTGGGGACAGGGCTTAGGCACCGGGGAGCTGTTTTTT; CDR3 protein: CASSWGQGLGTGELFF
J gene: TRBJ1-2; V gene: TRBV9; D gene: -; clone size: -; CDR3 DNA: TGTGCCAGCAGCCTAGGCAGGGGTAACTATGGCTACACCTTC; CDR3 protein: CASSLGRGNYGYTF
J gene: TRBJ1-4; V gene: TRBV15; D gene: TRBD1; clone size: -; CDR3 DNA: TGTGCCACCAGCGGCCGGGACAGGGACGTCCAAAAACTGTTTTTT; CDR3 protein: CATSGRDRDVQKLFF
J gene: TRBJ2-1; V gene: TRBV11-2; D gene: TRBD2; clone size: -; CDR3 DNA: TGTGCCAGCAGCTTAGGGACTAGCGCCTACAATGAGCAGTTCTTC; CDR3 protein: CASSLGTSAYNEQFF
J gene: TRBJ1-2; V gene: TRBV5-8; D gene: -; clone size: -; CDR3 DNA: TGTGCCAGCAGCTTGGGTCCCGCTAACTATGGCTACACCTTC; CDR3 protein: CASSLGPANYGYTF